At least ten counts were recorded for the clone carrying this T cell receptor beta chain. Its specificity is not known. TCRdb re-called the reads with MiXCR, one entry per CDR3 protein. The sample has over 450,000 distinct CDR3 sequences, around 10% seen once. The data were taken from a study of T cell repertoires in cytomegalovirus infection. About the study: Public TCR beta signatures were indicative of both CMV infection and a matching HLA type. General study points: Across the ex vivo response, the dominant clonotypes were HLA-C-restricted CMV-specific TCR beta clonotypes. Cumulative public TCR beta family frequency identified CMV carriers with the relevant HLA.

V was pared by 5 bases and J by 2 bases, with 16 bases between. Per the germline V gene, CDR1 is SNHLY and CDR2 is FYNNEI. The length of the CDR3 is 15 residues. This chain links TRBV2 with TRBJ2-7; tentative D call: TRBD1 (6 bases). Sequencing was carried out using PBMCs. This sequence was found in a human donor in good health (CMV status not recorded). Some clones in this sample may be carry-over from other donors' samples. The CDR3 spells CASSKSRDTTYEQYF. DNA for the CDR3: TGTGCCAGCAGTAAAAGTAGGGACACCACCTACGAGCAGTACTTC.